These 10 T cell receptor beta chains came from one sample sequenced in a study of post-analysis software for immune sequencing data. Incorporated into the TCR beta cDNA libraries were unique molecular identifiers, which served to reduce PCR and sequencing biases. One entry per CDR3 protein, called by TCRdb with MiXCR from the PCR reads. The table lists 400,000 to 500,000 distinct CDR3 sequences, approximately 42% of them singletons, with approximately 7.1% in the top ten. The antigens these receptors bind are not known. The study, taken as a whole, reports: Four to six TRBV segments (TRBV5-6, TRBV5-1 and TRBV20-1 among them) occurred more frequently in patients than in controls.

The sequencing input was blood. The receptor set was obtained from a girl aged 2 to 9 with multiple sclerosis.

The CDR3 loop reads CASSGQAGGASKNIQYF. CDR3 in DNA: TGTGCCAGCAGCGGACAAGCAGGGGGCGCGTCCAAAAACATTCAGTACTTC. The chain combines TRBV7-9 with TRBJ2-4; 8 bases map to TRBD1. Per germline, CDR1 SEHNR and CDR2 FQNEAQ (reference sequence). After removal of 5 bases from V and 2 bases from J, the junction contained 11 bases not matched to a gene. This CDR3 has 17 amino acids.

Only a few counts were recorded for this clonotype. The CDR3 is CASSLSTGPETQYF. The CDR3 DNA follows: TGTGCCAGCAGCTTATCTACGGGGCCCGAGACCCAGTACTTC. V and J are TRBV7-9 and TRBJ2-5; D is perhaps TRBD1 or TRBD2 (5 bases each). In germline, CDR1 is SEHNR, CDR2 FQNEAQ (reference sequence). V was clipped by 2 bases and J by 5 bases, with 12 bases between them. This CDR3 has 14 amino acids.

This chain connects TRBV28 to TRBJ1-1, with D unclear. The CDR3 consists of 13 residues. The germline CDR1 and CDR2 sequences are MDHEN and SYDVKM. V was shortened by 5 bases and J by 1 base, with 8 bases between the two germline ends. This CDR3 reads CASSPYKNTEAFF. CDR3 bases: TGTGCCAGCAGTCCCTATAAGAACACTGAAGCTTTCTTT.

This clonotype was seen a few times. This rearrangement joins TRBV29-1 to TRBJ2-3, with 9 bases lining up with TRBD1. The CDR3 extends over 15 amino acids. After removal of 6 bases from V and 4 bases from J, the junction contained 11 bases not matched to a gene. CDR1 is SQVTM, CDR2 ANQGSEA, per germline. The CDR3 DNA sequence: TGCAGCGTGAGGGGGGACAGGGTGGGGCCAGATACGCAGTATTTT. Translated, it gives CSVRGDRVGPDTQYF.

This clonotype occurred a few times. The chain carries TRBV24-1 and TRBJ1-2; D may be TRBD1 (6 bases). The CDR3 totals 16 residues. Trimming took 4 bases from V and 1 from J, leaving 15 bases between them. Germline CDR1 and CDR2: KGHDR and SFDVKD. In DNA, the CDR3 is TGTGCCACCAGTGACCGTAGGACAGAGTATAACTATGGCTACACCTTC. Translating it yields CATSDRRTEYNYGYTF.

This sequence joins TRBV20-1 and TRBJ2-7, with a tentative D call TRBD2 (6 bases). The CDR3 totals 14 residues. Deletions cut 3 bases from V and 0 bases from J, with 12 bases between. From germline, CDR1 is DFQATT and CDR2 SNEGSKA (reference sequence). The CDR3 loop reads CSASGGGTSYEQYF. CDR3 coding DNA: TGCAGTGCTAGTGGTGGCGGGACCTCCTACGAGCAGTACTTC.

Only a few counts were recorded for this clonotype. The chain recombines TRBV6-1 with TRBJ1-1, with D unresolved. V dropped 6 bases and J dropped 1 base, with 15 bases sitting between them. The CDR3 is 15 amino acids. Germline loops: CDR1 MNHNS, CDR2 SASEGT. CDR3 sequence reads: CASSLVMVGNTEAFF. For the CDR3, the DNA is TGTGCCAGCAGCCTGGTGATGGTGGGGAACACTGAAGCTTTCTTT.

The rearrangement joins TRBV12-3 or TRBV12-4 to TRBJ1-1; 9 nucleotides align to TRBD1. There are 12 residues in the CDR3. J gave up 6 bases and V 7 bases, and 3 bases lay outside the gene matches. For the CDR3, the DNA is TGTGCCAGCATCTACAGGGGGCCTGAAGCTTTCTTT. It specifies CASIYRGPEAFF.

This clonotype has more than one count but fewer than ten. The chain employs TRBV29-1 and TRBJ2-1, with 10 bases aligning to TRBD1. CDR1 is SQVTM, CDR2 ANQGSEA, per germline. The CDR3 sequence is 14 residues long. Trimming cost V 7 bases and J 5 bases; bases outside gene matches: 8. The CDR3 is CSGEDRGNDNEQFF. CDR3 DNA sequence: TGCAGCGGTGAGGACAGGGGGAATGACAATGAGCAGTTCTTC.

This clonotype has only a few counts. The J gene is TRBJ1-2, the V gene TRBV5-1; possibly TRBD1 for D (5 bases). This CDR3 is built from 16 residues. From germline, CDR1 is SGHRS and CDR2 YFSETQ. Trimming removed 0 bases at V and 8 bases at J, with 20 bases between. The CDR3 region has the DNA TGCGCCAGCAGCTTGGGGGCGCGGGGCCGCCGGGAAGGCTACACCTTC. Protein sequence: CASSLGARGRREGYTF.